The 8 T cell receptor beta chains listed next were all sequenced from one sample in a study of CXCR3-negative and CXCR3-positive naive CD8 T cells. Libraries were UMI-labeled 5' RACE TRB cDNA. For each CDR3 protein, TCRdb gives one entry from its re-call of the 5' RACE reads, without DNA. In total, the table holds 130,000 to 150,000 distinct CDR3 sequences. Study findings and constraints: TRB CDR3 hydrophobicity was greater in CXCR3-positive naive cells than in CXCR3-negative naive cells.

No antigens are known for them. What was sequenced was naive CXCR3+ CD8+ T cells from blood. As for subset: CD45RO-CCR7+CD27+CD95- naive CD8+ T cells expressing CXCR3 (TNR3+). All receptors derive from a human donor in good health. Some clones in this sample may be carry-over from other donors' samples.

The J gene is TRBJ2-1, the V gene TRBV12-3 or TRBV12-4; TCRdb picks TRBD2, but there is no DNA to check that call. CDR3 length equals 13 residues. CDR3 protein: CAGSTSPSGEQFF.

This chain connects TRBV5-1 to TRBJ1-1; TCRdb lists TRBD1, though no DNA is available to test this call. Looked up from germline, CDR1 is SGHRS and CDR2 is YFSETQ. There are 14 residues in the CDR3. CDR3 sequence reads: CASSLGTGQFEAFF.

J is TRBJ1-1 and V is TRBV29-1; TCRdb picks TRBD1, but there is no DNA to check that call. This CDR3 has 13 amino acids. Germline V CDR1 and CDR2: SQVTM, ANQGSEA. This CDR3 is CSVNRQDYTEAFF.

This chain connects TRBV7-9 to TRBJ2-1. Germline loops: CDR1 SEHNR, CDR2 FQNEAQ (reference sequence). There are 14 residues in the CDR3. The CDR3 sequence is CASGSSKQNNEQFF.

The chain couples TRBV9 to TRBJ1-1. The CDR3 is 13 residues long. Germline lookup yields CDR1 SGDLS and CDR2 YYNGEE. The CDR3 spells CASSVGSDSEAFF.

This chain uses TRBV9 with TRBJ2-1; TCRdb selects TRBD2, and the lack of DNA leaves this call unchecked. CDR3 length equals 15 residues. Germline lookup yields CDR1 SGDLS and CDR2 YYNGEE. CDR3 sequence reads: CASSFIAGDYNEQFF.

The chain recombines TRBV5-1 with TRBJ2-7; TCRdb calls TRBD2, which cannot be checked without DNA. CDR1 is SGHRS, CDR2 YFSETQ, per germline. The CDR3 is 13 amino acids. The CDR3 reads CASSPDLLDEQYF.

The chain uses TRBV12-3 or TRBV12-4 and TRBJ2-5; the TCRdb D gene call, TRBD1, has no DNA to confirm it. CDR3 length: 15 residues. This CDR3 is CASSFWGAERETQYF.